The TCR beta chain under discussion was sequenced for a study of cytomegalovirus exposure and HLA in healthy donors. Study-wide background: The early release's HLA-typed donors yielded 78 million or so unique TCRs.

Amplification used 60 Vbeta primers and 13 Jbeta primers. Profiled with immunoSEQ multiplex PCR; TCRdb holds only in-frame clones, not every one. Among roughly 100,000 clones, more than 70% were seen once, and the ten largest hold roughly 1.9%. This clone was found a few times. CDR3 length equals 14 residues. Trimming at V came to 0 bases and at J to 5 bases, leaving 3 bases not matched to a gene. The sequence derives from a man in his thirties or forties in good health and CMV-seronegative. The V call is TRBV5-3, the J call TRBJ2-3; TRBD2 matches 7 bases. Being an ORF, TRBV5-3 has a function that is uncertain. Sequencing was carried out using PBMCs. CDR3 loop: CARSLGTRRDTQYF. The DNA for the CDR3 is TGTGCCAGAAGCTTGGGGACTAGAAGAGATACGCAGTATTTT.